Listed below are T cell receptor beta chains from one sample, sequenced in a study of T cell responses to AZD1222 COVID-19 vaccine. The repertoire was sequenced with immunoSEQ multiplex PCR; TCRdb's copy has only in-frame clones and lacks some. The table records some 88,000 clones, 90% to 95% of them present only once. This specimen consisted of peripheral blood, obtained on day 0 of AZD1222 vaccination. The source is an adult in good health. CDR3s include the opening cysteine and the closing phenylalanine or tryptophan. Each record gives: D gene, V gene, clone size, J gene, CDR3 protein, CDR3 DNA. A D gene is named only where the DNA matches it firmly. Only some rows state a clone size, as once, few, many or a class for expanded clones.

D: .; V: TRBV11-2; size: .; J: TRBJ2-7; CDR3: CASSLQTSSYEQYF; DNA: TGTGCCAGCAGCTTACAAACGAGCTCCTACGAGCAGTACTTC
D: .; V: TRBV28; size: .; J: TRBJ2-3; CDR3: CASSSQLGELSTDTQYF; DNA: TGTGCCAGCAGTTCCCAGCTTGGGGAGCTCAGCACAGATACGCAGTATTTT
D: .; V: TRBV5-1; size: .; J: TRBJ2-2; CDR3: CATGGPGGNTGELFF; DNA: TGCGCCACCGGAGGTCCCGGGGGAAACACCGGGGAGCTGTTTTTT
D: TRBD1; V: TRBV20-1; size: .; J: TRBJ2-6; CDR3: CSASYGGTGGNYNSGANVLTF; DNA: TGCAGTGCTAGTTACGGTGGGACAGGGGGCAATTATAACTCTGGGGCCAACGTCCTGACTTTC
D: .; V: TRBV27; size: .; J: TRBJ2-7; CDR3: CASSFTVAGEQYF; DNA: TGTGCCAGCAGTTTTACGGTGGCGGGAGAGCAGTACTTC
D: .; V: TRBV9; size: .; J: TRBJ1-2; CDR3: CASSGASSGYTF; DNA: TGTGCCAGCAGCGGCGCCTCGAGCGGCTACACCTTC
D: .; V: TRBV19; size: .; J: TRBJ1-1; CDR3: CASSISDFGNTEAFF; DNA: TGTGCCAGTAGTATCTCTGATTTTGGGAACACTGAAGCTTTCTTT
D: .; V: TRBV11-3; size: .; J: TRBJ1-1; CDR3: CASSLDRQDTAFF; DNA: TGTGCCAGCAGCTTAGACCGACAGGATACAGCTTTCTTT
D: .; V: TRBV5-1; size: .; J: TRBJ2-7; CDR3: CASSLDREGNEQYF; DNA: TGCGCCAGCAGCTTGGACCGGGAAGGGAACGAGCAGTACTTC
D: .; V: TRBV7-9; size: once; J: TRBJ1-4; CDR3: CASSENEGRGKLFF; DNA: TGTGCCAGCAGCGAAAACGAAGGTCGGGGAAAACTGTTTTTT
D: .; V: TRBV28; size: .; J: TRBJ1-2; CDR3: CASSVGLGSYGYTF; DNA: TGTGCCAGCAGCGTAGGCCTGGGGAGCTATGGCTACACCTTC
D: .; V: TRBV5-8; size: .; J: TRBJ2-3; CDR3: CASSVRGETDTQYF; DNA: TGTGCCAGCAGCGTCAGGGGTGAGACAGATACGCAGTATTTT
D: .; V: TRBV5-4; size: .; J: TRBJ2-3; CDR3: CASSLGGRTRDTQYF; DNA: TGTGCCAGCAGCTTGGGGGGACGGACACGGGATACGCAGTATTTT
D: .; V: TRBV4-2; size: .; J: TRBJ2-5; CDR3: CASSQAGNGETQYF; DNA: TGTGCCAGCAGCCAAGCAGGGAATGGCGAGACCCAGTACTTC
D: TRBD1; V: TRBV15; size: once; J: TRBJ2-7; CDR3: CATSRARGQYEQYF; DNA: TGTGCCACCAGCAGAGCCAGGGGACAGTACGAGCAGTACTTC
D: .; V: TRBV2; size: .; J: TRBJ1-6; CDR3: CASSVQRNSPLHF; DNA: TGTGCCAGCAGTGTACAGCGTAATTCACCCCTCCACTTT
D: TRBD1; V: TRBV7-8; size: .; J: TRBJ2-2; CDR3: CASSPRTGANTGELFF; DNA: TGTGCCAGCAGCCCCCGGACAGGGGCGAACACCGGGGAGCTGTTTTTT
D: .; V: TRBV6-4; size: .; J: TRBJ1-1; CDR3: CASRRDQNTEAFF; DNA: TGTGCCAGCAGAAGGGACCAGAACACTGAAGCTTTCTTT
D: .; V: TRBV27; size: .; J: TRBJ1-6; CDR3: CASSSLVGSGTNSPLHF; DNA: TGTGCCAGCAGTTCCCTTGTAGGGTCAGGGACTAATTCACCCCTCCACTTT
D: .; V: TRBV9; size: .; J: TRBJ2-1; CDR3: CASSVGRLGFSYNEQFF; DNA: TGTGCCAGCAGCGTAGGTAGGTTGGGATTCTCCTACAATGAGCAGTTCTTC
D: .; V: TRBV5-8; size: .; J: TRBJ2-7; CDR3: CASSSYFSYEQYF; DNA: TGTGCCAGCAGCTCTTACTTTTCGTACGAGCAGTACTTC
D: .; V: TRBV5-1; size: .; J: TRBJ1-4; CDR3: CASSLGADPTNEKLFF; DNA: TGCGCCAGCAGCTTGGGGGCGGACCCAACTAATGAAAAACTGTTTTTT
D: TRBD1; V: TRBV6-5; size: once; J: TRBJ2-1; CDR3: CASNPLGGEQFF; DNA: TGTGCCAGCAACCCCCTAGGGGGCGAGCAGTTCTTC
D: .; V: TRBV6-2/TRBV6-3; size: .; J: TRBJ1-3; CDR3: CASSQGTGEDTIYF; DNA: TGTGCCAGCAGTCAAGGGACTGGCGAAGACACCATATATTTT
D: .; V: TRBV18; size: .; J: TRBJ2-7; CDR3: CASSPDSYEQYF; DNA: TGTGCCAGCTCACCAGACAGTTACGAGCAGTACTTC
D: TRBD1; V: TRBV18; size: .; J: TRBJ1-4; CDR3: CASSPIGTGHRFIEKLFF; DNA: TGTGCCAGCTCACCGATCGGGACAGGGCATCGATTCATTGAAAAACTGTTTTTT
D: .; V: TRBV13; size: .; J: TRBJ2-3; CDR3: CASRWRGGGGTDTQYF; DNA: TGTGCCAGCAGATGGAGGGGTGGAGGGGGCACAGATACGCAGTATTTT
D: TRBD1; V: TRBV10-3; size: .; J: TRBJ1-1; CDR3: CAIRQGANTEAFF; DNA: TGTGCCATCAGACAGGGGGCGAACACTGAAGCTTTCTTT
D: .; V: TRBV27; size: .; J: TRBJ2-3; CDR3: CASSVSTDTQYF; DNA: TGTGCCAGCAGTGTCAGCACAGATACGCAGTATTTT
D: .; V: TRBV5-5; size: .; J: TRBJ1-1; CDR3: CASSLHLPAGVNTEAFF; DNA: TGTGCCAGCAGCTTACACCTCCCGGCAGGCGTGAACACTGAAGCTTTCTTT
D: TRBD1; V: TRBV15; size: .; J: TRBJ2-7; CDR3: CATSRYQGASYEQYF; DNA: TGTGCCACCAGCAGATACCAGGGGGCTAGCTACGAGCAGTACTTC
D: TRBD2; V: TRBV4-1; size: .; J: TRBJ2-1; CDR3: CASSRAGGEYNEQFF; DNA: TGCGCCAGCAGCCGCGCGGGGGGCGAATACAATGAGCAGTTCTTC
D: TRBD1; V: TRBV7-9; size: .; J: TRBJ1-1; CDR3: CASSRQGTEAFF; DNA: TGTGCCAGCAGCCGACAGGGCACTGAAGCTTTCTTT
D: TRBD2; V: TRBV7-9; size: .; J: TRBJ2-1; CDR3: CASSSTSGRGLSSNEQFF; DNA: TGTGCCAGCAGCTCCACTAGCGGGAGGGGGTTGTCGAGCAATGAGCAGTTCTTC
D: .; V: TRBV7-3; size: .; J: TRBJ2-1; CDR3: CASSRLGGVKSYNEQFF; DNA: TGTGCCAGCAGCCGTTTAGGTGGCGTAAAGTCCTACAATGAGCAGTTCTTC
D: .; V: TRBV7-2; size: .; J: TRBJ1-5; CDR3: CASSFGMDQPQHF; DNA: TGTGCCAGCAGCTTTGGTATGGATCAGCCCCAGCATTTT
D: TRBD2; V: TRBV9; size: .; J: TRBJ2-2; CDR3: CASSVALAGVSGELFF; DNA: TGTGCCAGCAGCGTAGCACTAGCGGGAGTTTCCGGGGAGCTGTTTTTT
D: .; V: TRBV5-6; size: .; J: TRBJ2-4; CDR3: CASSLNGAKNIQYF; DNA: TGTGCCAGCAGCTTGAACGGGGCCAAAAACATTCAGTACTTC
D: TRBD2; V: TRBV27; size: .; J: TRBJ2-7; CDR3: CASSRGGGYEQYF; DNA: TGTGCCAGTTCCCGAGGCGGGGGATACGAGCAGTACTTC
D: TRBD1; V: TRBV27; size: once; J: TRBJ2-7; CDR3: CASSSRTGGDEQYF; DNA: TGTGCCAGCAGTTCCAGGACAGGGGGCGACGAGCAGTACTTC
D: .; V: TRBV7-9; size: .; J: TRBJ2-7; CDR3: CASSSTLYEQYF; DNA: TGTGCCAGCAGTTCGACTCTTTACGAGCAGTACTTC
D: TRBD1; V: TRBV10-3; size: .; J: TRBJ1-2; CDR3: CAGSTGTGGDYGYTF; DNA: TGTGCCGGCTCAACCGGGACAGGGGGGGACTATGGCTACACCTTC
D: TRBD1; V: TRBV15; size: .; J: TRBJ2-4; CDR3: CATGTGGPNIQYF; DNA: TGTGCCACCGGGACAGGGGGCCCAAACATTCAGTACTTC
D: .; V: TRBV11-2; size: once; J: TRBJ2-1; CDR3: CASSLEGGSYNEQFF; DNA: TGTGCCAGCAGCTTAGAAGGGGGCTCCTACAATGAGCAGTTCTTC
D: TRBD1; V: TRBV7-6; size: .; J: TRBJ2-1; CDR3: CASSLGGTGINEQFF; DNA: TGTGCCAGCAGCTTAGGCGGGACAGGGATCAATGAGCAGTTCTTC
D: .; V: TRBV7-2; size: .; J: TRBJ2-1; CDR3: CASSLALSSYNEQFF; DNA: TGTGCCAGCAGCTTAGCTTTAAGCTCCTACAATGAGCAGTTCTTC
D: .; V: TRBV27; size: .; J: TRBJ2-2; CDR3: CASSLWGNGELFF; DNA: TGTGCCAGCAGTTTATGGGGGAACGGGGAGCTGTTTTTT
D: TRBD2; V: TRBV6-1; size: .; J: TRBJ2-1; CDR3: CASSELAGATGDEQFF; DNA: TGTGCCAGCAGTGAACTAGCGGGAGCAACTGGCGATGAGCAGTTCTTC
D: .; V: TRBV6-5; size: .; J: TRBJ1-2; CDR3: CASRQSGLGYTF; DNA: TGTGCCAGCAGACAAAGTGGTCTTGGCTACACCTTC
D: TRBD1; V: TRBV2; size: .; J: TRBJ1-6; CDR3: CASTRDSSYNSPLHF; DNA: TGTGCCAGTACCCGGGACAGCTCCTATAATTCACCCCTCCACTTT
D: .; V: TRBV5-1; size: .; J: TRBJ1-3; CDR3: CASSLLPGNTIYF; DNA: TGCGCCAGCAGCCTCCTTCCTGGAAACACCATATATTTT
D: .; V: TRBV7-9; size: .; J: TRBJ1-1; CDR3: CASSSWRNTEAFF; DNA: TGTGCCAGCAGCTCCTGGAGGAACACTGAAGCTTTCTTT
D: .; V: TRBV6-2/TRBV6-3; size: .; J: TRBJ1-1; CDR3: CASSYGWGVTEAFF; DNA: TGTGCCAGCAGTTACGGGTGGGGAGTCACTGAAGCTTTCTTT
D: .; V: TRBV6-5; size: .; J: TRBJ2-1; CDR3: CASRMTSVYNEQFF; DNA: TGTGCCAGCAGAATGACATCCGTCTACAATGAGCAGTTCTTC
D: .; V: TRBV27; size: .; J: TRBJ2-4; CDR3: CASSQGTVAKNIQYF; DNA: TGTGCCAGCAGTCAAGGGACGGTAGCCAAAAACATTCAGTACTTC